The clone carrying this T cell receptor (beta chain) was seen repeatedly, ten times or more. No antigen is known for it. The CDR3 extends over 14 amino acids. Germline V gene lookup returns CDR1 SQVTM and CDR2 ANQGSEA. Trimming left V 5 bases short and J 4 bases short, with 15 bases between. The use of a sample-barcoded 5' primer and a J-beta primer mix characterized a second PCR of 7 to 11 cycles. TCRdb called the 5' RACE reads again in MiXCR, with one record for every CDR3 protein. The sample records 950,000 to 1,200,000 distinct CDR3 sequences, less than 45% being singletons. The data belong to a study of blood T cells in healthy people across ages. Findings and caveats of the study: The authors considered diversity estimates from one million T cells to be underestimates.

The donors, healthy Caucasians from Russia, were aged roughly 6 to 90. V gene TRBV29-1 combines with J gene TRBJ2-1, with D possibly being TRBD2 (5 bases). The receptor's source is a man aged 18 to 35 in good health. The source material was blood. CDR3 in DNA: TGCAGCGTTAGACCCCCGGGATATTACAATGAGCAGTTCTTC. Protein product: CSVRPPGYYNEQFF.